This T cell receptor (beta chain) originates from a study of T-cell reconstitution after alpha-beta-depleted transplantation in children. This clonotype was recorded a few times. The authors prepared the TCRbeta library with unique molecular identifiers. One entry per CDR3 protein results from TCRdb running MiXCR on the PCR reads. The data contain approximately 400,000 distinct CDR3 sequences, around 9.9% of them singletons. The germline CDR1 and CDR2 sequences are SNHLY and FYNNEI. The CDR3 is 12 amino acids. V lost 7 bases, J lost 7 bases, and 4 bases stayed unmatched. The rearrangement links TRBV2 to TRBJ2-3, with 8 bases that match TRBD1. The sequence was collected from a human donor who donated a stem cell graft to a child with acute myeloid leukemia. Sequences were derived from PBMCs from the stem cell graft donor, sampled from the stem cell graft. CDR3 amino acids: CASTDRGHTQYF. CDR3 coding DNA: TGTGCCAGCACCGACAGGGGACATACGCAGTATTTT.